The 20 T cell receptor beta chains presented below share a single source sample, sequenced in a study of beta chain features in type 1 diabetes. General study findings and limits: Type 1 diabetes patients showed a moderate but significant shortening of TCRB CDR3s in all four CD4+ subsets.

Every bit of the isolated RNA underwent reverse transcription, so sequencing read expressed TCRB transcripts. The table came from immunoSEQ multiplex PCR; TCRdb's copy has only in-frame clones and leaves some out. The data show hundreds of thousands of clones, 13% seen once. Their cognate antigens are unknown. Input material: naive CD4+ T cells from blood. These TCRs come from a young man with type 1 diabetes.

The table lists this clone with a few counts. The gene calls are TRBV2 and TRBJ1-6, with D possibly matching TRBD1 (5 bases). The germline V and J ends were trimmed by 3 bases and 7 bases, with 13 bases remaining between them. The length of the CDR3 is 15 residues. Per the germline V gene, CDR1 is SNHLY and CDR2 is FYNNEI. CDR3 sequence reads: CASSDAGLKNSPLHF. CDR3 bases: TGTGCCAGCAGTGACGCAGGGCTGAAGAATTCACCCCTCCACTTT. Full variable domain (rest looked up from reference TRBV2 and TRBJ1-6): EPEVTQTPSHQVTQMGQEVILRCVPISNHLYFYWYRQILGQKVEFLVSFYNNEISEKSEIFDDQFSVERPDGSNFTLKIRSTKLEDSAMYFCASSDAGLKNSPLHFGNGTRLTVT.

The rearrangement uses TRBV5-8 and TRBJ2-2; maybe TRBD2 (6 bases). Germline CDR1 and CDR2: SGHTS and YDEGEE. The CDR3 has 16 amino acids. V gave up 5 bases and J gave up 0 bases, with 14 bases separating them. Written as DNA, the CDR3 is TGTGCCAGCAGGAAGACCGGGACTGCGAACACCGGGGAGCTGTTTTTT. Its protein is CASRKTGTANTGELFF.

Turning to this clone: Other DNA sequences in the same sample also yield this CDR3. The rearrangement links TRBV9 to TRBJ2-5, with 7 bases lining up with TRBD2. The CDR3 contains 13 residues. The ends lost 0 bases at V and 5 bases at J; junction bases unmatched: 1. Germline values: CDR1 SGDLS, CDR2 YYNGEE. DNA for the CDR3: TGTGCCAGCAGCGTAGAGGGAGGGGAGACCCAGTACTTC. Translating gives CASSVEGGETQYF.

The V gene is TRBV2, the J gene TRBJ2-6; tentative D call: TRBD1 (5 bases). Germline V gives CDR1 SNHLY, CDR2 FYNNEI. Trimming took 5 bases from V and 0 from J, leaving 11 bases between them. This CDR3 is 16 amino acids long. CDR3 DNA sequence: TGTGCCAGCAGTCGGACACCCAGCTCTGGGGCCAACGTCCTGACTTTC. As protein: CASSRTPSSGANVLTF.

The chain links TRBV7-8 to TRBJ2-7, with TRBD1 matching over 7 bases. V lost 5 bases to trimming and J lost 1 base; unmatched junction nucleotides: 11. The CDR3 is made up of 16 amino acids. Looked up from germline, CDR1 is SGHVS and CDR2 is FQNEAQ. The CDR3 bases are TGTGCCAGCAGCCCGACCCGGGACAGCCTTTCCTACGAGCAGTACTTC. Translating it yields CASSPTRDSLSYEQYF.

This clone was seen only a few times. CDR3 in amino acids: CASSPTGPHQPQHF. DNA for the CDR3: TGTGCCAGCTCACCGACAGGGCCCCATCAGCCCCAGCATTTT. This chain connects TRBV18 to TRBJ1-5; 7 bases line up with TRBD1. CDR1 and CDR2 (germline): KGHSH, LQKENI. The CDR3 length is 14 residues. The trim removed 3 bases at V and 5 bases at J, leaving 4 bases unmatched.

The chain has TRBV30 and TRBJ2-7, with a weak D call TRBD1 (6 bases). The germline V and J ends were trimmed by 7 bases and 3 bases, with 19 bases remaining between them. The CDR3 contains 14 residues. Germline assignment: CDR1 GTSNPN and CDR2 SVGIG (reference sequence). The CDR3: CAFSDGTGSYEQYF. CDR3 nucleotides: TGTGCCTTTTCAGACGGAACAGGGAGCTACGAGCAGTACTTC.

This clone was seen only a few times. J is TRBJ1-1 and V is TRBV4-1, with D perhaps TRBD1 (6 bases). V shed 4 bases and J shed 4 bases, with 16 bases lying between them. CDR3 length: 15 amino acids. Germline V lookup: CDR1 MGHRA, CDR2 YSYEKL. In nucleotides, the CDR3 is TGCGCCAGCAGCCTCTTTTGGGGGCAAGGCACTGAAGCTTTCTTT. This translates into CASSLFWGQGTEAFF.

This clone occurred a few times. This chain uses TRBV2 with TRBJ2-1; D is perhaps TRBD1 or TRBD2 (5 bases each). Germline values: CDR1 SNHLY, CDR2 FYNNEI. Trimming took off 6 bases at V and 16 bases at J, with 22 bases between the two ends. The CDR3 spans 13 residues. The CDR3 region is CASSGDPGERGFF. The CDR3 DNA is TGTGCCAGCAGCGGGGACCCCGGAGAAAGGGGTTTCTTC.

Only a few counts were recorded for this clone. The J gene is TRBJ2-5, the V gene TRBV30; 9 nucleotides align to TRBD2. The CDR3 consists of 16 residues. Looked up from germline, CDR1 is GTSNPN and CDR2 is SVGIG (reference sequence). The ends lost 2 bases at V and 1 base at J; junction bases unmatched: 8. CDR3 nucleotide sequence: TGTGCCTGGAGTCCCGGGGGAGCGGGGGGCCAAGAGACCCAGTACTTC. This sequence encodes CAWSPGGAGGQETQYF. The full variable domain, completed using reference TRBV30 and TRBJ2-5, is SQTIHQWPATLVQPVGSPLSLECTVEGTSNPNLYWYRQAAGRGLQLLFYSVGIGQISSEVPQNLSASRPQDRQFILSSKKLLLSDSGFYLCAWSPGGAGGQETQYFGPGTRLLVL.

This sequence joins TRBV11-2 and TRBJ2-5; 7 nucleotides match TRBD1. The CDR3 spans 14 residues. Germline V gives CDR1 SGHAT, CDR2 FQNNGV. V trimming: 3 bases; J trimming: 5 bases; junction bases outside the gene matches: 6. CDR3 residues: CASSFSTGVETQYF. The CDR3 nucleotides are TGTGCCAGCAGCTTCTCCACAGGGGTTGAGACCCAGTACTTC.

This rearrangement joins TRBV2 to TRBJ1-1; D possibly corresponds to TRBD1 (6 bases). There are 14 residues in the CDR3. The germline CDR1 and CDR2 sequences are SNHLY and FYNNEI. The V and J ends lost 4 bases and 3 bases respectively, with 12 bases between them. The CDR3 protein is CASSVGGTDTEAFF. As DNA, the CDR3 is TGTGCCAGCAGTGTGGGGGGCACGGACACTGAAGCTTTCTTT.

This chain connects TRBV2 to TRBJ1-5; the D gene is possibly TRBD1 (6 bases). This CDR3 contains 14 residues. With 6 bases removed from V and 6 bases from J, the gap between germline ends came to 15 bases. CDR1 and CDR2 (germline): SNHLY, FYNNEI. CDR3 in amino acids: CASSPGTSAQPQHF. CDR3 bases: TGTGCCAGCAGCCCCGGGACATCGGCTCAGCCCCAGCATTTT.

This clone was counted a few times. The chain is built from TRBV5-1 and TRBJ2-2; D is ambiguous. The CDR3 covers 15 residues. Germline V gene sequence: CDR1 SGHRS, CDR2 YFSETQ. Deletions cut 0 bases from V and 5 bases from J, with 11 bases between. CDR3 region: CASSLETTPTGELFF. Written as DNA, the CDR3 is TGCGCCAGCAGCTTGGAGACGACCCCTACCGGGGAGCTGTTTTTT. Complete variable domain (other parts from reference TRBV5-1 and TRBJ2-2): KAGVTQTPRYLIKTRGQQVTLSCSPISGHRSVSWYQQTPGQGLQFLFEYFSETQRNKGNFPGRFSGRQFSNSRSEMNVSTLELGDSALYLCASSLETTPTGELFFGEGSRLTVL.

This chain connects TRBV6-5 to TRBJ2-7; D assignment may be TRBD1 or TRBD2 (5 bases each). Trimming removed 5 bases at V and 4 bases at J, with 15 bases between. Germline values: CDR1 MNHEY, CDR2 SVGAGI. The CDR3 is 14 amino acids. The CDR3 loop reads CASSKSGTLYEQYF. The CDR3 DNA reads TGTGCCAGCAGTAAATCCGGGACGTTATACGAGCAGTACTTC.

This clone showed up just a few times. The rearrangement joins TRBV30 to TRBJ2-1; D is unclear. With 5 bases removed from V and 5 bases from J, the gap between germline ends came to 10 bases. The CDR3 loop spans 12 amino acids. Germline V gene data show CDR1 as GTSNPN and CDR2 as SVGIG (reference sequence). Here the CDR3 reads CAWSTLNNEQFF. In DNA form, the CDR3 reads TGTGCCTGGTCGACACTGAACAATGAGCAGTTCTTC.

The chain employs TRBV29-1 and TRBJ1-1; possible D gene TRBD1, 6 bases. Between the trimmed V and J ends, which lost 6 bases and 0 bases, there was a span of 11 bases. This CDR3 contains 13 residues. Germline-derived CDR1 and CDR2 are SQVTM and ANQGSEA. The CDR3 is CSVHREMNTEAFF. As DNA, the CDR3 is TGCAGCGTACACAGGGAGATGAACACTGAAGCTTTCTTT. Full variable domain (remainder filled in from reference TRBV29-1 and TRBJ1-1): SAVISQKPSRDICQRGTSLTIQCQVDSQVTMMFWYRQQPGQSLTLIATANQGSEATYESGFVIDKFPISRPNLTFSTLTVSNMSPEDSSIYLCSVHREMNTEAFFGQGTRLTVV.

In its sample, this clone was seen a few times. In DNA, the CDR3 is TGTGCCAGCAGACGGGGGGGAACCTATGGCTACACCTTC. This codes for CASRRGGTYGYTF. The gene calls are TRBV25-1 and TRBJ1-2, with D possibly matching TRBD1 (5 bases). Between the trimmed V and J ends, which lost 6 bases and 4 bases, there was a span of 12 bases. Per germline, CDR1 MGHDK and CDR2 SYGVNS. The CDR3 consists of 13 residues.

This chain connects TRBV28 to TRBJ1-1, with TRBD1 matching over 7 bases. The germline CDR1 and CDR2 sequences are MDHEN and SYDVKM. CDR3 length: 15 residues. V trimming: 3 bases; J trimming: 4 bases; junction bases outside the gene matches: 8. The CDR3: CASSLRDRDVTEAFF. CDR3 nucleotides: TGTGCCAGCAGTTTGAGGGACAGAGATGTCACTGAAGCTTTCTTT.

The rearrangement links TRBV5-6 to TRBJ1-1, with D perhaps matching TRBD1 (5 bases). Germline V gives CDR1 SGHDT, CDR2 YYEEEE. This CDR3 region has 14 residues. V was shortened by 2 bases and J by 0 bases, with 8 bases between the two germline ends. CDR3 bases: TGTGCCAGCAGCTTACCGACAGTGAACACTGAAGCTTTCTTT. Protein sequence: CASSLPTVNTEAFF.